These T cell receptor beta chains were read from a single sample in a study of blood T cell repertoires in COVID-19. The protocol was immunoSEQ multiplex PCR, while the TCRdb copy is restricted to in-frame clones and leaves out a portion. The data show around 160,000 clones, more than 90% seen once. Sequencing input: peripheral blood. These receptors came from a man aged 60 to 69 with active or convalescent COVID-19. Both conserved end residues are part of each CDR3. The D gene is left open where the match is weak. Some rows mark clone size as missing; the rest say once, few, many or name a class of expanded clone.

TRBD2,TRBV5-4,TRBJ2-5,NA,TGTGCCAGCAGCTTTATAGCGGGGGGGCCGGAGACCCAGTACTTC,CASSFIAGGPETQYF
NA,TRBV3-1/TRBV3-2,TRBJ2-1,NA,TGTGCCAGCAGCCAAGAGACTTACAATGAGCAGTTCTTC,CASSQETYNEQFF
NA,TRBV27,TRBJ1-1,NA,TGTGCCACAGAAAAGAACACTGAAGCTTTCTTT,CATEKNTEAFF
TRBD2,TRBV10-2,TRBJ2-2,NA,TGCGCCACCAGACTAGCGGGTCCCGAGGGTGGGGAGCTGTTTTTT,CATRLAGPEGGELFF
NA,TRBV5-1,TRBJ2-3,NA,TGCGCCAGCAGAGGGGTCCCAACTAGCACAGATACGCAGTATTTT,CASRGVPTSTDTQYF
NA,TRBV5-4,TRBJ1-4,NA,TGTGCCAGCAGACCAGGCGGCGGGGGTTCTAATGAAAAACTGTTTTTT,CASRPGGGGSNEKLFF
TRBD1,TRBV5-4,TRBJ1-1,NA,TGTGCCAGCAGCTTGGCCGGGACAGGGGAAGCTTTCTTT,CASSLAGTGEAFF
NA,TRBV19,TRBJ2-3,NA,TGTGCCAGTAGTATAGGCAGGGGCACAGATACGCAGTATTTT,CASSIGRGTDTQYF
TRBD2,TRBV11-3,TRBJ2-7,NA,TGTGCCAGCAGCTTGGGACTAGCGGGAGTCCACGAGCAGTACTTC,CASSLGLAGVHEQYF
NA,TRBV27,TRBJ2-5,NA,TGTGCCAGCTCTAGTCGGCTACAAGAGACCCAGTACTTC,CASSSRLQETQYF
NA,TRBV9,TRBJ2-5,NA,TGTGCCAGCAGCGTAGACAGGGGGACTACCTGGGAAGAGACCCAGTACTTC,CASSVDRGTTWEETQYF
NA,TRBV6-5,TRBJ1-3,NA,TGTGCCAGCAGTTACCATTACCTCGGTTTAAACACCATATATTTT,CASSYHYLGLNTIYF
NA,TRBV29-1,TRBJ1-1,NA,TGCAGCGCGGAAGGGCAGGGGAACACTGAAGCTTTCTTT,CSAEGQGNTEAFF
TRBD2,TRBV27,TRBJ2-5,NA,TGTGCCAGCAGTCCAAGCAGCGGGGGGGCCAGTGAGACCCAGTACTTC,CASSPSSGGASETQYF
NA,TRBV24-1,TRBJ2-1,NA,TGTGCCACCAGTGGCCGGGACAACAACTACAATGAGCAGTTCTTC,CATSGRDNNYNEQFF
NA,TRBV28,TRBJ1-2,few,TGTGCCAGCAGTTTTTTGCTATATGGCTACACCTTC,CASSFLLYGYTF
NA,TRBV7-2,TRBJ1-1,NA,TGTGCCAGCAGCAAAGACCAGGGGACAACTGAAGCTTTCTTT,CASSKDQGTTEAFF
NA,TRBV6-4,TRBJ1-2,NA,TGTGCCAGCAGTTCACAGGGAACCGGTGGCTACACCTTC,CASSSQGTGGYTF
TRBD1,TRBV11-2,TRBJ2-2,NA,TGTGCCAGCAGCCGACAGGGGGCCGGGACCGGGGAGCTGTTTTTT,CASSRQGAGTGELFF
NA,TRBV7-8,TRBJ1-1,once,TGTGCCAGCAGTCTAGGGTCGGGGGGGCGGAACACTGAAGCTTTCTTT,CASSLGSGGRNTEAFF
NA,TRBV5-1,TRBJ1-1,NA,TGCGCCAGCAGCTTACAGGTTCTGAACACTGAAGCTTTCTTT,CASSLQVLNTEAFF
NA,TRBV28,TRBJ1-4,NA,TGTGCCAGCAGTTTTCGGGTTAGGGAAAAACTGTTTTTT,CASSFRVREKLFF
NA,TRBV3-1/TRBV3-2,TRBJ1-6,NA,TGTGCCAGCAGCCAAGTACAGGGAAATTCACCCCTCCACTTT,CASSQVQGNSPLHF
NA,TRBV28,TRBJ1-2,once,TGTGCCAGCAGCCAGGGCCACCCCTATGGCTACACCTTC,CASSQGHPYGYTF
TRBD2,TRBV3-1/TRBV3-2,TRBJ2-7,NA,TGTGCCAGCAGCCAAGAGAGGGGACTAGCGGGGGCCTACGAGCAGTACTTC,CASSQERGLAGAYEQYF
NA,TRBV6-5,TRBJ1-1,NA,TGTGCCAGCAGTTACTCAGCAGGGTTCGCTTCGACTGAAGCTTTCTTT,CASSYSAGFASTEAFF
NA,TRBV6-5,TRBJ2-1,NA,TGTGCCAGCAGTTACCTAGCGCCCGAGGATGAGCAGTTCTTC,CASSYLAPEDEQFF
NA,TRBV7-8,TRBJ1-5,NA,TGTGCCAGCAGCTTAGGTCGGGGTGCGGCCTATCAGCCCCAGCATTTT,CASSLGRGAAYQPQHF
NA,TRBV2,TRBJ1-1,few,TGTGCCAGCAGTGGAGGAGGGTGGAATGAAGCTTTCTTT,CASSGGGWNEAFF
TRBD1,TRBV19,TRBJ1-1,NA,TGTGCCAGTAGGCACCCCGGACAGGTTTTTGAAGCTTTCTTT,CASRHPGQVFEAFF
TRBD1,TRBV27,TRBJ1-5,NA,TGTGCCAGCAGCAAGCCGACAGGGGGCAATCAGCCCCAGCATTTT,CASSKPTGGNQPQHF
NA,TRBV6-5,TRBJ1-2,NA,TGTGCCAGCAGTCCGACAGCTATCAGCTATGGCTACACCTTC,CASSPTAISYGYTF
NA,TRBV19,TRBJ2-3,NA,TGTGCCAGTGCAGGGAGCACAGATACGCAGTATTTT,CASAGSTDTQYF
NA,TRBV29-1,TRBJ2-3,once,TGCAGCGTTGAAGAGTACAACACAGATACGCAGTATTTT,CSVEEYNTDTQYF
NA,TRBV7-9,TRBJ1-1,NA,TGTGCCAGCAGTCATAGCGCGTTTGAAGCTTTCTTT,CASSHSAFEAFF
NA,TRBV6-5,TRBJ1-3,NA,TGTGCCAGCAGTTTCGCTCAGGGGAACTCTGGAAACACCATATATTTT,CASSFAQGNSGNTIYF
TRBD2,TRBV5-4,TRBJ2-5,NA,TGTGCCAGCAGCTTTGCTAGCGGGAGAGAGACCCAGTACTTC,CASSFASGRETQYF